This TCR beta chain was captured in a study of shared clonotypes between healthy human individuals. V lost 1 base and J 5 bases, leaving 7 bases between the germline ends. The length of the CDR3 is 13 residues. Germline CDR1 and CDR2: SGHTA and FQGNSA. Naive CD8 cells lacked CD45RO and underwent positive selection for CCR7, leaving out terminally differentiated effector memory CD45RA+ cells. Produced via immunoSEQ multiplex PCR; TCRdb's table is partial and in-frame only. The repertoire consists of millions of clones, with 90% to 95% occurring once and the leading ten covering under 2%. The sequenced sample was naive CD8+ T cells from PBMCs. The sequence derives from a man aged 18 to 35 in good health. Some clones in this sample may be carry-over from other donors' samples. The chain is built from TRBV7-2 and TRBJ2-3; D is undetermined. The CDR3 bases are TGTGCCAGCAGCTTAGTGGCATTAGATACGCAGTATTTT. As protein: CASSLVALDTQYF.